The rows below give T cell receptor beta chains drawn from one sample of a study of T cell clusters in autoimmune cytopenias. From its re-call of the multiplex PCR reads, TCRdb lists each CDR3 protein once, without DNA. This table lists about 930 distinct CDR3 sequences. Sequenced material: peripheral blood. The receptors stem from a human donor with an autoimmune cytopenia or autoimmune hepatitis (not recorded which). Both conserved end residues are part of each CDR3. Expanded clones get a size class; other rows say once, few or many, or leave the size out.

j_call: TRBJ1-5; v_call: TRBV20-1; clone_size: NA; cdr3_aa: CSVGRAQDNQPQHF
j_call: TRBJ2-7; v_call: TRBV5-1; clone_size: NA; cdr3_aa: CASSLFAGSSYEQYF
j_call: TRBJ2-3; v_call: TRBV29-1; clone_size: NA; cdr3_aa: CSVEPSGRERGTDTQYF
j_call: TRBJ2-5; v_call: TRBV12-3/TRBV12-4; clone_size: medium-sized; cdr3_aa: CASSLIGGRGETQYF
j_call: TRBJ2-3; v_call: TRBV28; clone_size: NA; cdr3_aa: CASSSRLAVPIDTQYF
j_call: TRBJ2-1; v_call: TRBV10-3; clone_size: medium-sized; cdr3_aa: CAISESGGGSYNEQFF
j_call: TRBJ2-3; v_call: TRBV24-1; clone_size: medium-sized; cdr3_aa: CATSDAGTGASTDTQYF
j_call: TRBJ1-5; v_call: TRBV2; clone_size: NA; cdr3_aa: CASSEEGVNQPQHF
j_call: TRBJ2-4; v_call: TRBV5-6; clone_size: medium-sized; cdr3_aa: CASSSRDTTKNIQYF
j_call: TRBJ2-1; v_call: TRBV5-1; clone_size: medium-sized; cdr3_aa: CASSLEPGQGGEQFF
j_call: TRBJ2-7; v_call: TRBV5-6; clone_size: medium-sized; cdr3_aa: CASSSTGDSYEQYF
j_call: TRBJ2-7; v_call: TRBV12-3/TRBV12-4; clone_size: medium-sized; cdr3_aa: CASSLEEGNEQYF
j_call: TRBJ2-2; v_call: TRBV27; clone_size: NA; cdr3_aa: CASSRGVAGNTGELFF
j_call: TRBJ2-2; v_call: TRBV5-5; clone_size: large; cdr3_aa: CASSTTGVRELFF
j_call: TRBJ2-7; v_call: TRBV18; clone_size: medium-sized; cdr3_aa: CASSQLQGFSYEQYF
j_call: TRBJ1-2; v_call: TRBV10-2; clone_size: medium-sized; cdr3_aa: CASADRGPYYGYTF
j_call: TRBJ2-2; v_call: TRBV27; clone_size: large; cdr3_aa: CATKRAGGGTGELFF
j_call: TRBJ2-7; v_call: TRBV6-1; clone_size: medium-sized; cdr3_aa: CASSEASAISYEQYF
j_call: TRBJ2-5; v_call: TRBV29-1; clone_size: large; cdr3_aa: CSAVEDRYQETQYF
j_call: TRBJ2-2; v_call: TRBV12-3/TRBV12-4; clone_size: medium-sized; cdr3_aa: CASSTGQRPRLAGYGGELFF
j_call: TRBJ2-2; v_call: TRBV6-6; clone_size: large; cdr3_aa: CASSYSIGTGELFF
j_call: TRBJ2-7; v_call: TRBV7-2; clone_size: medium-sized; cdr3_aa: CASGGRLPPYEQYF
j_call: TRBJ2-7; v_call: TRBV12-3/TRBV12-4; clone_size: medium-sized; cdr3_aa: CASSLGRISGEQYF
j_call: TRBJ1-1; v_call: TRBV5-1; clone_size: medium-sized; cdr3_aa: CASNRGNTEAFF
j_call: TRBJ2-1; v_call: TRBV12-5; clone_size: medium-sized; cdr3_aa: CASVPGTSGYNEQFF
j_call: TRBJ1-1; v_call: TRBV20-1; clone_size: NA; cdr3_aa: CSASIAAGYTEAFF
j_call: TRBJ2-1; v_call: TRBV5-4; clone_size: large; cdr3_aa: CASSSDYNEQFF
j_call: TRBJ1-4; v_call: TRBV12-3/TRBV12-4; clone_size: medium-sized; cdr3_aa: CASSLTGGYGEKLFF
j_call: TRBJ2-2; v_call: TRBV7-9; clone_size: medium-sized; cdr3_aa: CASSLTPANTGELFF
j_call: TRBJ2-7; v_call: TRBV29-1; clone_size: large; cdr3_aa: CSASLGLSSYEQYF
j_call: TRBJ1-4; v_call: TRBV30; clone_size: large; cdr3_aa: CACRNPTNEKLFF
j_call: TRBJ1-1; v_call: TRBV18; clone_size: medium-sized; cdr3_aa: CASSPGTAQERWAFF
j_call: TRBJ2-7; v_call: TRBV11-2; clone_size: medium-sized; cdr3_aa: CASSPDGTGVSYEQYF
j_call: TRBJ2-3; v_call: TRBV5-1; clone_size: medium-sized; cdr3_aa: CASRLEDSDTQYF
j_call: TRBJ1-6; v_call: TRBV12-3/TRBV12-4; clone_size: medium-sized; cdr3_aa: CASSLQYSPLHF
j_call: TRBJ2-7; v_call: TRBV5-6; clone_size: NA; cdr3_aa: CASRTDTSYEQYF
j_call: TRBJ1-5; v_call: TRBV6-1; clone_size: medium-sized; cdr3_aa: CVTGPGYQPQHF
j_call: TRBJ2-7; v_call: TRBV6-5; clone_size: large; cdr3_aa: CASTPGLAGYEQYF
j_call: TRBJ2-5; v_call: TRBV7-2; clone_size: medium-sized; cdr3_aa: CASSLRASGRDETQYF
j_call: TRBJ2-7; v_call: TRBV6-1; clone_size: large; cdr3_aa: CASSGRDRAYEQYF
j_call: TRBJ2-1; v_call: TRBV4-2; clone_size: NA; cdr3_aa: CASSQGPGQGADEQFF
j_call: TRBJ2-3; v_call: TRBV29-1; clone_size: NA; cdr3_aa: CSTGDGWGLAGGGSCTDTQYF
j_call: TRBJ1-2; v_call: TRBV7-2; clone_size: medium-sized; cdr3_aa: CASSLSTGGFYGYTF
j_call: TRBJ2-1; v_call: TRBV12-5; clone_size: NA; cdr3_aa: CASGPMTRTEQFF
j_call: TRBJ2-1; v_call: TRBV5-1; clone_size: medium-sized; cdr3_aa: CASSLTAGPSYNEQFF
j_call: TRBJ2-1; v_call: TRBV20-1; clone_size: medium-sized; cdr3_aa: CSARLAENNEQFF
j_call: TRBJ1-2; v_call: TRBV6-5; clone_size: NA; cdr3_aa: CASSPFYHNYGYTF
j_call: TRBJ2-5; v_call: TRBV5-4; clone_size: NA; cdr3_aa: CASSLVQGHPIQETQYF
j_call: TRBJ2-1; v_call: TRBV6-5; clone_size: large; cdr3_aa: CATTWGSSYNEQFF
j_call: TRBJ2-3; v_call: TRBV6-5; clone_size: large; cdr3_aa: CASSPELRLTGGTDTQYF
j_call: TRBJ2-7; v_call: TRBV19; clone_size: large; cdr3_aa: CASSIGPVSYEQYF
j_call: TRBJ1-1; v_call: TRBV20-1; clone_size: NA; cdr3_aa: CSAPRGNTEAFF
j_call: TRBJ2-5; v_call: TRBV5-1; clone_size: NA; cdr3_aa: CASSLAAGRPGETQYF
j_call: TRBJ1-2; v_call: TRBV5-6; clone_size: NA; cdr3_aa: CASSFSAGGEGYTF
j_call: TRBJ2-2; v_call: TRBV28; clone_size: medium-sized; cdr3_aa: CASRLAGPPRTGELFF
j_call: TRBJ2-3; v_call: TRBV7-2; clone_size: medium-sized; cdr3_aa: CASSMRRLAGGSTDTQYF
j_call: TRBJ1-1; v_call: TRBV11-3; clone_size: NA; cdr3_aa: CASSLSPEIPKAFF